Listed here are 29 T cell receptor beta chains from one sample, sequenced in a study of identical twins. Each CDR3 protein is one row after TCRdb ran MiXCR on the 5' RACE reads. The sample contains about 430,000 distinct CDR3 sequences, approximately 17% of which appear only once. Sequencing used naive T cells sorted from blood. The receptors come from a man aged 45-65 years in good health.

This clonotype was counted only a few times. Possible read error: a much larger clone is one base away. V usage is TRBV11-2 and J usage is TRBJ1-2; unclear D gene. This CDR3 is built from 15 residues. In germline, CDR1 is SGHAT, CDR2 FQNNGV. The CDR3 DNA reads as TGTGCCAGCAGCAACCCTCCATGGACCGACTATGGCTACCCCTTC. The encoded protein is CASSNPPWTDYGYPF.

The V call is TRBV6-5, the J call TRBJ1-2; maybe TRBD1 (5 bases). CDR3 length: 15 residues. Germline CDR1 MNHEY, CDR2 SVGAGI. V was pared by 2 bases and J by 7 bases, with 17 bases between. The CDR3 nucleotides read TGTGCCAGCAGTTACCCAACTGGACAAAAAAGTGGCTACACCTTC. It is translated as CASSYPTGQKSGYTF.

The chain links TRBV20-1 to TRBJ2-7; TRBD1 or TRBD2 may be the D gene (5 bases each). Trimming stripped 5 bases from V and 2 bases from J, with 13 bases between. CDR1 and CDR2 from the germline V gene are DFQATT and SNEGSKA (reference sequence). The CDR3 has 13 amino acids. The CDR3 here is CSAGAGLTYEQYF. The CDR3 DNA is TGCAGTGCTGGGGCGGGCCTAACCTACGAGCAGTACTTC.

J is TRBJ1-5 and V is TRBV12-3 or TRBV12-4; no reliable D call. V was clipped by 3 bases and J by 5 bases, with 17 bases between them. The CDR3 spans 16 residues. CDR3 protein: CASSFYRPGRDQPQHF. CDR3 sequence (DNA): TGTGCCAGCAGTTTTTACCGCCCGGGGAGGGATCAGCCCCAGCATTTT.

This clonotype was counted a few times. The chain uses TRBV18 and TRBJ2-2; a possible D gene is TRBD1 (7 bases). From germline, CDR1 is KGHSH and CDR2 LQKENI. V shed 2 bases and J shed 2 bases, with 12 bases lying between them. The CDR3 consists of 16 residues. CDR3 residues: CASSPSEGANTGELFF. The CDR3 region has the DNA TGTGCCAGCTCACCATCGGAGGGGGCAAACACCGGGGAGCTGTTTTTT.

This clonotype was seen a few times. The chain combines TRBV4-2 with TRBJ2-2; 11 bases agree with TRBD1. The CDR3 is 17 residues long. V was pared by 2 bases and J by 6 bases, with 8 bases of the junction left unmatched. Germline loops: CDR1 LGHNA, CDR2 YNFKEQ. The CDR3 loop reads CASSQLRDRGYAGELFF. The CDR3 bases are TGTGCCAGCAGCCAACTTAGGGACAGGGGGTATGCCGGGGAGCTGTTTTTT.

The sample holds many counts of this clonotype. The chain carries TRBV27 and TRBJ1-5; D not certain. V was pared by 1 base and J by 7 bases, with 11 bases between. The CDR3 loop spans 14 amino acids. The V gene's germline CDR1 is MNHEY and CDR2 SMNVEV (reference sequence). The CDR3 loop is CASSLWPGGQPQHF. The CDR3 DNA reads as TGTGCCAGCAGTTTATGGCCGGGAGGCCAGCCCCAGCATTTT.

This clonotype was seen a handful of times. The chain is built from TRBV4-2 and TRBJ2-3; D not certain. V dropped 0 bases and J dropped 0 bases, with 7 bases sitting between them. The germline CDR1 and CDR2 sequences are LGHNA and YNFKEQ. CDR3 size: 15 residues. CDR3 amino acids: CASSQEGGSTDTQYF. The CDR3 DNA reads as TGTGCCAGCAGCCAAGAGGGCGGTAGCACAGATACGCAGTATTTT.

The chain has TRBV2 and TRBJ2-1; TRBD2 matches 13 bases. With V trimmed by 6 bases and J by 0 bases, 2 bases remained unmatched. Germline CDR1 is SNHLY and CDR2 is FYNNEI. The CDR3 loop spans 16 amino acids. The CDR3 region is CASRRLAGGSYNEQFF. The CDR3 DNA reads TGTGCCAGCAGAAGACTAGCGGGGGGCTCCTACAATGAGCAGTTCTTC. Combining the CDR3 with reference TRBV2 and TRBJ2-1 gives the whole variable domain EPEVTQTPSHQVTQMGQEVILRCVPISNHLYFYWYRQILGQKVEFLVSFYNNEISEKSEIFDDQFSVERPDGSNFTLKIRSTKLEDSAMYFCASRRLAGGSYNEQFFGPGTRLTVL.

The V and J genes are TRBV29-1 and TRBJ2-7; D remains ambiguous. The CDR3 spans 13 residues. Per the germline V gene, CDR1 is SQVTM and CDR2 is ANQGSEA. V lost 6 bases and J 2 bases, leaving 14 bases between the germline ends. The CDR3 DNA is TGCAGCGTCGGCGGACGCATCGCCTACGAGCAGTACTTC. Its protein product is CSVGGRIAYEQYF.

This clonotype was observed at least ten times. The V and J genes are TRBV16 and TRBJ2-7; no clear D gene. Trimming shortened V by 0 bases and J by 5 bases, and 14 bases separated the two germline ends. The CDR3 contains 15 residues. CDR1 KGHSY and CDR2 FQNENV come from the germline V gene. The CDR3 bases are TGTGCCAGCAGCCAATCCACAGTGCCCGGTCACGAGCAGTACTTC. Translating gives CASSQSTVPGHEQYF.

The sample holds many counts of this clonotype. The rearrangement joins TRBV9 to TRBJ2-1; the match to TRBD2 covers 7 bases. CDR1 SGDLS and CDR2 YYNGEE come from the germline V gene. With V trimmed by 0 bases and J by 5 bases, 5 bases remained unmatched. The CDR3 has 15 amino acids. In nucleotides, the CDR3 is TGTGCCAGCAGCGTAGGCGGGAGATTCAACAATGAGCAGTTCTTC. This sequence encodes CASSVGGRFNNEQFF.

CDR3 in amino acids: CSVKGVITDTQYF. DNA of the CDR3: TGCAGCGTTAAGGGGGTGATCACAGATACGCAGTATTTT. The V call is TRBV29-1, the J call TRBJ2-3, with D maybe TRBD1 (6 bases). This CDR3 is built from 13 residues. Trimming removed 5 bases from V and 2 bases from J, with 11 bases in between. Per germline, CDR1 SQVTM and CDR2 ANQGSEA.

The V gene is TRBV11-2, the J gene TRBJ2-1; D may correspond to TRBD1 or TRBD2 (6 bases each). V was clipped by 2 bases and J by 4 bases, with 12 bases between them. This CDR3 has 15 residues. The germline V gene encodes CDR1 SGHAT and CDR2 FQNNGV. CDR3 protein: CASSLKGGTYNEQFF. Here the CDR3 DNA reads TGTGCCAGCAGCTTAAAGGGGGGCACATACAATGAGCAGTTCTTC.

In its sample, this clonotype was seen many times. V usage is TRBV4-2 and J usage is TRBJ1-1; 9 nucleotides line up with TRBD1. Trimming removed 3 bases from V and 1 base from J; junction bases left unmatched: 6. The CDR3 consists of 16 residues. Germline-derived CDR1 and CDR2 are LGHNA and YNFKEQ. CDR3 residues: CASSHNTGGRNTEAFF. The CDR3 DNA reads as TGTGCCAGCAGCCATAACACAGGGGGCCGGAACACTGAAGCTTTCTTT.

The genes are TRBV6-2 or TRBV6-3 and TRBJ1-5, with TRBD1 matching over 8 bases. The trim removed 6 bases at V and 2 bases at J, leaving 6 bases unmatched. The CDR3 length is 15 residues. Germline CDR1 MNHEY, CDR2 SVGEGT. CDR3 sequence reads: CASSMDRVGNQPQHF. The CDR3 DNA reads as TGTGCCAGCAGCATGGACAGGGTCGGCAATCAGCCCCAGCATTTT.

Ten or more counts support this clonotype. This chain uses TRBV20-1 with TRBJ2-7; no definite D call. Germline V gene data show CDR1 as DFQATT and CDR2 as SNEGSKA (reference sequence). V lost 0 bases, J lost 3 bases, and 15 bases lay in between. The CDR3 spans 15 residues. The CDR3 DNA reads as TGCAGTGCTAGAGAGGGCCCCTTCGAAGGCTACGAGCAGTACTTC. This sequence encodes CSAREGPFEGYEQYF.

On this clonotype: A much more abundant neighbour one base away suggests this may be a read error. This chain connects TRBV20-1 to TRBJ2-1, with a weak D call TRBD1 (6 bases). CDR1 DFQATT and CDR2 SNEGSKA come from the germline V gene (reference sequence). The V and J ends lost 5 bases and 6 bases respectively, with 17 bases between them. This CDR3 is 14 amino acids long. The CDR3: CSACGQPVCNEQFF. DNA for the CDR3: TGCAGTGCTTGCGGACAGCCCGTTTGCAATGAGCAGTTCTTC.

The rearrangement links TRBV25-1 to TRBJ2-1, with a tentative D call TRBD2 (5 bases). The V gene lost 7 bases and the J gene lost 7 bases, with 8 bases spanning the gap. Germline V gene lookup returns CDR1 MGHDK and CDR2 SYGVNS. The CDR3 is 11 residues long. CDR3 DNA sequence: TGTGCCAGCATTGGAGGTAATGAGCAGTTCTTC. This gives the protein CASIGGNEQFF. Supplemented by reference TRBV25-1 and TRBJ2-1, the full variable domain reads EADIYQTPRYLVIGTGKKITLECSQTMGHDKMYWYQQDPGMELHLIHYSYGVNSTEKGDLSSESTVSRIRTEHFPLTLESARPSHTSQYLCASIGGNEQFFGPGTRLTVL.

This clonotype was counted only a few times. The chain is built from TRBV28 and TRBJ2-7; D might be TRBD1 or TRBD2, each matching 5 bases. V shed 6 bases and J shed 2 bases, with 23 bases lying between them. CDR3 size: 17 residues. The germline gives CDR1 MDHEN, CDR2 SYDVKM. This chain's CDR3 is CASRGPAGTAITYEQYF. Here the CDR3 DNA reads TGTGCCAGCAGGGGGCCTGCCGGGACGGCGATTACCTACGAGCAGTACTTC.

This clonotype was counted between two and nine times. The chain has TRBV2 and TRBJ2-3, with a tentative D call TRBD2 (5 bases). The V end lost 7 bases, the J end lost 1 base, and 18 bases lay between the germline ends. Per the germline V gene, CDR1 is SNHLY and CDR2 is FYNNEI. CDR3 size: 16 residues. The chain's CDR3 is CASNPRRAAGTDTQYF. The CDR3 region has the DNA TGTGCCAGCAATCCGAGGCGAGCGGCGGGCACAGATACGCAGTATTTT.

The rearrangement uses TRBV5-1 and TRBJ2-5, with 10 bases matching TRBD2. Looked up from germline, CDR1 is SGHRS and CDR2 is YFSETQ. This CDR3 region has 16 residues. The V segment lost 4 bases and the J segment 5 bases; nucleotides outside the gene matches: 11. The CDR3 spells CASSPGASGSAETQYF. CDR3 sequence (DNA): TGCGCCAGCAGCCCCGGGGCTAGCGGGAGTGCGGAGACCCAGTACTTC.

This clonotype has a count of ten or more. As DNA, the CDR3 is TGTGCCAGCAGCTTAGCAGGCAACGTCTATGGCTACACCTTC. The encoded protein is CASSLAGNVYGYTF. V gene TRBV7-2 combines with J gene TRBJ1-2; D not resolved. The V end was cut by 0 bases, the J end by 4 bases, with 9 bases between. This CDR3 spans 14 amino acids. The V gene's germline CDR1 is SGHTA and CDR2 FQGNSA.

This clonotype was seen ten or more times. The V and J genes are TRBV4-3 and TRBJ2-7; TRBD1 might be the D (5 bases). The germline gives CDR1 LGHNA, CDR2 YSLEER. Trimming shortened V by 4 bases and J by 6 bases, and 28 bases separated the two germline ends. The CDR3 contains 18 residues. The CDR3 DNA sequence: TGCGCCAGCAGCCGGAGTGGGGCACACAGGTTCTCCTACGGCGAGCAGTACTTC. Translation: CASSRSGAHRFSYGEQYF.

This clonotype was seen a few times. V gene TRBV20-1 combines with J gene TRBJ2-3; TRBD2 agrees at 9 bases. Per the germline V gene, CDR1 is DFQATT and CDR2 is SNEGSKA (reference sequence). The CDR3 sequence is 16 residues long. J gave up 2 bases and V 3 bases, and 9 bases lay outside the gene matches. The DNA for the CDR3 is TGCAGTGCTAGGGGGCTAGCGGGATGGAACACAGATACGCAGTATTTT. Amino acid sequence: CSARGLAGWNTDTQYF.

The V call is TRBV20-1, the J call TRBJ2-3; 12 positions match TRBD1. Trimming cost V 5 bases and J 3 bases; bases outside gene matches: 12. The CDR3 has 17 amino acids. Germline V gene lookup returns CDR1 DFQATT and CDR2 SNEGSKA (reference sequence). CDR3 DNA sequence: TGCAGTGCTCCTCGCCGGGACAGGGGGCGAGTGACAGATACGCAGTATTTT. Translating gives CSAPRRDRGRVTDTQYF.

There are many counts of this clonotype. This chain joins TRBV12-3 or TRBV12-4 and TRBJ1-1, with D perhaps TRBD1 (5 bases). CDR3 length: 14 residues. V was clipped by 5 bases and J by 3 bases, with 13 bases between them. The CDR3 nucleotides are TGTGCCAGCAGTACTAACGACAGACACACTGAAGCTTTCTTT. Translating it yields CASSTNDRHTEAFF.

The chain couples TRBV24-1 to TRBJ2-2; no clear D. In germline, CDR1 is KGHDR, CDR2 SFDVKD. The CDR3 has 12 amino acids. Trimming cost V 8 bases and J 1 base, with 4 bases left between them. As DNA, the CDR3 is TGTGCCACCAACGGGAACACCGGGGAGCTGTTTTTT. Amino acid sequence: CATNGNTGELFF.

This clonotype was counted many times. CDR3 residues: CASSWKGEQYF. The CDR3 DNA reads TGTGCCAGCAGCTGGAAGGGGGAGCAGTACTTC. V gene TRBV11-2 combines with J gene TRBJ2-7; the D gene is possibly TRBD1 (5 bases). V was cut by 4 bases and J by 7 bases, with 8 bases left in between. CDR1 and CDR2 from the germline V gene are SGHAT and FQNNGV. This CDR3 region has 11 residues.